The clone carrying this T cell receptor beta chain has just a few counts. Its antigen is still unknown. A heparinised blood draw that averaged about 100 mL was obtained once from each donor. Per germline, CDR1 SGHRS and CDR2 YFSETQ. Trimming removed 7 bases from V and 5 bases from J; junction bases left unmatched: 3. There are 12 residues in the CDR3. The data were taken from a study of beta chain features in type 1 diabetes. Across the study: In all, some 100 million sorted cells from all samples were analyzed. Findings and limits, study-wide: In every one of the four CD4+ subsets, TCRB CDR3s were moderately but significantly shorter in Type 1 diabetes patients. Although PCR might favor shorter templates, it would do so equally in patients and controls.

Expressed TCRB transcripts got sequenced, as all isolated RNA was reverse transcribed. The data were produced by immunoSEQ multiplex PCR, yet TCRdb's version contains in-frame clones alone and is incomplete. The data show 640,000 or so clones, with about 14% seen just once and around 0.04% held by the top ten. The sequence derives from a man in his late teens or twenties with type 1 diabetes. The chain is built from TRBV5-1 and TRBJ2-1, with 7 bases aligning to TRBD1. The sequenced material came from naive CD4+ T cells from blood. The CDR3 protein is CASGDRDNEQFF. The CDR3 DNA reads as TGCGCCAGCGGGGACAGAGACAATGAGCAGTTCTTC. The variable domain in full, completed from reference TRBV5-1 and TRBJ2-1, reads KAGVTQTPRYLIKTRGQQVTLSCSPISGHRSVSWYQQTPGQGLQFLFEYFSETQRNKGNFPGRFSGRQFSNSRSEMNVSTLELGDSALYLCASGDRDNEQFFGPGTRLTVL.